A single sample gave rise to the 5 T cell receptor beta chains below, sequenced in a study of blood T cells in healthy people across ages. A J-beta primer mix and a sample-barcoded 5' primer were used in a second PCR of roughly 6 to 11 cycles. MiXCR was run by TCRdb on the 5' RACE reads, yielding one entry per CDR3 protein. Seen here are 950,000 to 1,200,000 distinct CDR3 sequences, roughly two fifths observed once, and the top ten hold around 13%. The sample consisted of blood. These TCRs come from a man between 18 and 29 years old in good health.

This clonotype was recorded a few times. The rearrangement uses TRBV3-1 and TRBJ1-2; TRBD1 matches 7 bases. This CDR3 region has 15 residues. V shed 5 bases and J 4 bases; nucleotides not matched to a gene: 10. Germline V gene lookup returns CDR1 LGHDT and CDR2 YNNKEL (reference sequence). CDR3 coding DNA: TGTGCCAGCAGCGCCCGACAGGGAACCGTCTATGGCTACACCTTC. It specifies CASSARQGTVYGYTF.

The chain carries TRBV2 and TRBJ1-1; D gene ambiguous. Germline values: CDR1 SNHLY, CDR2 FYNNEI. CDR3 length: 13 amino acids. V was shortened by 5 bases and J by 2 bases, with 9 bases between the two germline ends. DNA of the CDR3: TGTGCCAGCAGTCGGAAACTAAACACTGAAGCTTTCTTT. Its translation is CASSRKLNTEAFF.

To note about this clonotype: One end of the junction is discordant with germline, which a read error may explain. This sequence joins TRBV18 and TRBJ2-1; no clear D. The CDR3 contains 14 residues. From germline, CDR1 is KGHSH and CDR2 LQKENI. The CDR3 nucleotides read TGTGGCAGCTCGCCAGGACCTACCTACAATGAGCAGTTCTTC. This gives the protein CGSSPGPTYNEQFF.

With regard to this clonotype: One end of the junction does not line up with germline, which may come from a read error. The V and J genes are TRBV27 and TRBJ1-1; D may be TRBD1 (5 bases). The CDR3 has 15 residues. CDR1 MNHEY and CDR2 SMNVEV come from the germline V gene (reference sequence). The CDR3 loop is CAGSYRQGLGTEAFF. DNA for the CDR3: TGTGCCGGCAGCTATCGCCAGGGACTGGGAACTGAAGCTTTCTTT.

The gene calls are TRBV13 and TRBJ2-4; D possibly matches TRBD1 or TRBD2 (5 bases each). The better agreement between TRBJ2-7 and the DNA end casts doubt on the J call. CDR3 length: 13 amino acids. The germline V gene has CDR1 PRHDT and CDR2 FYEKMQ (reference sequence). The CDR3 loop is CASSLVGEGEQYF. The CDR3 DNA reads TGTGCCAGCAGCTTAGTGGGGGAAGGCGAGCAGTACTTC.